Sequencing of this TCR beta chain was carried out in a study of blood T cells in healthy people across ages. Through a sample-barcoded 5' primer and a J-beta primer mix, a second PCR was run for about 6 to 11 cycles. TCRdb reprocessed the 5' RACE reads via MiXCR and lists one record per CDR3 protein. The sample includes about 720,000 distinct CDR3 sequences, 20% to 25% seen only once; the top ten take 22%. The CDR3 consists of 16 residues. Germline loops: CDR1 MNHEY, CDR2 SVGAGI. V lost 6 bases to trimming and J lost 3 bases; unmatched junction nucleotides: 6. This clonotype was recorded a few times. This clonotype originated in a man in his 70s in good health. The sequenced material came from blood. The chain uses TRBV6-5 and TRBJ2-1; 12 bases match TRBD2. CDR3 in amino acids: CASSRTSGNFYNEQFF. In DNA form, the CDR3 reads TGTGCCAGCAGCCGGACTAGCGGGAATTTCTACAATGAGCAGTTCTTC.